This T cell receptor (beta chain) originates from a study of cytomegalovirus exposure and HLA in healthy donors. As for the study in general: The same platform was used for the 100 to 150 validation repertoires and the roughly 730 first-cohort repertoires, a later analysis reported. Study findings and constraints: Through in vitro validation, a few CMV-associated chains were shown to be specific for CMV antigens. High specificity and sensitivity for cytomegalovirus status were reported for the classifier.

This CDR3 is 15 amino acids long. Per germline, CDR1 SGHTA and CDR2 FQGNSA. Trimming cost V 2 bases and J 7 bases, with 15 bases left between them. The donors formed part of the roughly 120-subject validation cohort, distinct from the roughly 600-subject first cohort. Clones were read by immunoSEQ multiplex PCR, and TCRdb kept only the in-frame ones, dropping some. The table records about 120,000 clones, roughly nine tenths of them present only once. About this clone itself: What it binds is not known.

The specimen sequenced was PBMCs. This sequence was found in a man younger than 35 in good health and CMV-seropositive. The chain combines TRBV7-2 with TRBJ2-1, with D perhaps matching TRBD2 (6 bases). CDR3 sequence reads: CASSLSLGGSNEQFF. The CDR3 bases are TGTGCCAGCAGCTTATCCCTGGGGGGATCGAATGAGCAGTTCTTC.